This entry lists 24 T cell receptor beta chains sequenced from one sample in a study of blood T cell repertoires in COVID-19. The data were produced by immunoSEQ multiplex PCR, yet TCRdb's version contains in-frame clones alone and is incomplete. The table includes more than 85,000 clones, 76% detected once. The sequencing input was peripheral blood. These receptors came from a woman older than 75 with acute or convalescent COVID-19.

The chain couples TRBV10-3 to TRBJ2-1; TRBD1 matches 11 bases. Germline V lookup: CDR1 ENHRY, CDR2 SYGVKD. The CDR3 has 20 residues. After removal of 4 bases from V and 3 bases from J, the junction contained 17 bases not matched to a gene. This chain's CDR3 is CAISAGSGQGAGIVYNEQFF. CDR3 nucleotides: TGTGCCATCAGTGCGGGGAGTGGACAGGGGGCAGGAATCGTCTACAATGAGCAGTTCTTC.

This sequence joins TRBV10-3 and TRBJ2-3; 9 nucleotides agree with TRBD1. V gave up 8 bases and J gave up 5 bases; unmatched junction bases: 8. This CDR3 has 14 amino acids. From germline, CDR1 is ENHRY and CDR2 SYGVKD. The CDR3 DNA sequence: TGTGCCATCGAGGGACAGGGAGGGGGAGATACGCAGTATTTT. It codes for CAIEGQGGGDTQYF.

In this sample, this clone turned up once. The chain couples TRBV2 to TRBJ1-2; the match to TRBD1 covers 12 bases. The V gene's germline CDR1 is SNHLY and CDR2 FYNNEI. V was pared by 7 bases and J by 2 bases, with 5 bases of the junction left unmatched. CDR3 length: 15 amino acids. Here the CDR3 DNA reads TGTGCCAGCACTACGGGACAGGGGGCGAACTATGGCTACACCTTC. Translated, it gives CASTTGQGANYGYTF.

V gene TRBV7-9 combines with J gene TRBJ1-1; D is unresolved. Germline assignment: CDR1 SEHNR and CDR2 FQNEAQ (reference sequence). CDR3 length: 13 amino acids. V was pared by 5 bases and J by 3 bases, with 10 bases between. In DNA form, the CDR3 reads TGTGCCAGCAGCACAACCCGGGACACTGAAGCTTTCTTT. This translates into CASSTTRDTEAFF.

The J gene is TRBJ2-3, the V gene TRBV28; 7 nucleotides agree with TRBD2. The V gene's germline CDR1 is MDHEN and CDR2 SYDVKM. This CDR3 region has 16 residues. V dropped 0 bases and J dropped 2; count of bases not matched to a gene: 5. DNA for the CDR3: TGTGCCAGCAGTTTATGGTCTAGCGGAATCACAGATACGCAGTATTTT. Protein sequence: CASSLWSSGITDTQYF.

V usage is TRBV30 and J usage is TRBJ1-2, with D maybe TRBD1 (6 bases). CDR1 is GTSNPN, CDR2 SVGIG, per germline (reference sequence). V lost 0 bases to trimming and J lost 7 bases, with 12 bases between them. The CDR3 has 13 residues. CDR3 coding DNA: TGTGCCTGGAGTGTACAGGGCTTCTCTGGCTACACCTTC. Translating gives CAWSVQGFSGYTF.

V and J are TRBV7-3 and TRBJ2-2, with D possibly matching TRBD1 (6 bases). The CDR3 totals 14 residues. Trimming pared 5 bases from V and 1 base from J, leaving 8 bases between. Germline-derived CDR1 and CDR2 are SGHTA and FQGTGA. CDR3 amino acids: CASSTGQNTGELFF. CDR3 nucleotide sequence: TGTGCCAGCAGCACGGGACAGAACACCGGGGAGCTGTTTTTT.

This chain's CDR3 is CASSITPPRTANYGYTF. DNA for the CDR3: TGTGCCAGTAGTATAACCCCGCCACGGACTGCTAACTATGGCTACACCTTC. J is TRBJ1-2 and V is TRBV19; D gene uncertain. Germline V gives CDR1 LNHDA, CDR2 SQIVND (reference sequence). CDR3 length equals 17 residues. The V end lost 2 bases, the J end lost 0 bases, and 16 bases lay between the germline ends.

V usage is TRBV10-3 and J usage is TRBJ1-2; 8 bases are shared with TRBD1. V trimming: 7 bases; J trimming: 1 base; junction bases outside the gene matches: 14. Germline lookup yields CDR1 ENHRY and CDR2 SYGVKD. CDR3 length: 17 amino acids. CDR3 in DNA: TGTGCCATCAACCCAAATACCGGGACAGGCTTTAACTATGGCTACACCTTC. Its translation: CAINPNTGTGFNYGYTF.

The chain employs TRBV9 and TRBJ1-2; TRBD1 agrees at 9 bases. The CDR3 runs 15 residues. V dropped 3 bases and J dropped 8; count of bases not matched to a gene: 11. The V gene's germline CDR1 is SGDLS and CDR2 YYNGEE. The CDR3 reads CASSAQDRGLVGYTF. CDR3 nucleotide sequence: TGTGCCAGCAGCGCCCAGGACAGGGGATTGGTCGGCTACACCTTC.

The chain links TRBV7-3 to TRBJ2-2, with D possibly being TRBD2 (6 bases). Germline V gene sequence: CDR1 SGHTA, CDR2 FQGTGA. The CDR3 loop spans 14 amino acids. The V gene lost 8 bases and the J gene lost 2 bases, with 12 bases spanning the gap. The CDR3 nucleotides are TGTGCCAGCGGGCGGGAATATAACACCGGGGAGCTGTTTTTT. Its protein is CASGREYNTGELFF.

The V gene is TRBV28, the J gene TRBJ1-5, with TRBD1 matching over 7 bases. Germline loops: CDR1 MDHEN, CDR2 SYDVKM. The CDR3 covers 16 residues. V lost 5 bases and J lost 4; bases outside the gene matches: 11. CDR3 loop: CASSPLGGGLNQPQHF. CDR3 DNA: TGTGCCAGCAGTCCCTTAGGAGGGGGCCTAAATCAGCCCCAGCATTTT.

The V gene is TRBV10-2, the J gene TRBJ2-2; the D gene is possibly TRBD1 (6 bases). The V gene lost 3 bases and the J gene lost 5 bases, with 7 bases spanning the gap. The germline gives CDR1 WSHSY, CDR2 SAAADI. The CDR3 is made up of 13 amino acids. The CDR3 DNA sequence: TGCGCCAGCAGTGACAGGGGTACCGGGGAGCTGTTTTTT. Its translation is CASSDRGTGELFF.

The V gene is TRBV5-1, the J gene TRBJ2-3, with a weak D call TRBD2 (7 bases). The germline V gene encodes CDR1 SGHRS and CDR2 YFSETQ. This CDR3 has 18 amino acids. Between the trimmed V and J ends, which lost 0 bases and 2 bases, there was a span of 19 bases. The CDR3 DNA reads TGCGCCAGCAGCTTGGACGGGGGGCTTGGCCAAAACACAGATACGCAGTATTTT. Translating it yields CASSLDGGLGQNTDTQYF.

This rearrangement joins TRBV12-5 to TRBJ2-5; TRBD2 aligns across 8 bases. V shed 6 bases, J shed 1 base, and the junction held 7 bases outside the gene matches. The CDR3 length is 15 residues. Germline values: CDR1 LGHNT, CDR2 FRNRAP. The CDR3 nucleotides read TGTGCTAGTGGATACAGCGGGAGTCCCCAAGAGACCCAGTACTTC. Translating it yields CASGYSGSPQETQYF.

This clone appeared a single time. CDR3 loop: CASSRLGLAGGQETQYF. The CDR3, as DNA: TGTGCCAGCTCGAGACTGGGACTAGCGGGGGGGCAAGAGACCCAGTACTTC. V gene TRBV19 combines with J gene TRBJ2-5; the match to TRBD2 covers 16 bases. The CDR3 runs to 17 residues. Unmatched junction bases numbered 9, after V lost 9 bases and J lost 2 bases. Germline CDR1 LNHDA, CDR2 SQIVND (reference sequence).

The chain recombines TRBV3-1 (or the pseudogene TRBV3-2) with TRBJ2-1, with 7 bases matching TRBD1. The CDR3 is 17 residues long. The V and J ends lost 1 base and 6 bases, in that order; junction bases with no gene match: 12. In germline, CDR1 is LGHDT, CDR2 YNNKEL (reference sequence). The CDR3 spells CASSQAATGIKSNEQFF. CDR3 DNA sequence: TGTGCCAGCAGCCAAGCCGCGACAGGGATAAAAAGCAATGAGCAGTTCTTC.

The gene calls are TRBV7-9 and TRBJ2-7; 10 bases are shared with TRBD2. CDR3 length equals 15 residues. Germline loops: CDR1 SEHNR, CDR2 FQNEAQ (reference sequence). Losses at the gene ends were 0 bases for V and 3 bases for J; bases not matched to a gene: 2. CDR3 coding DNA: TGTGCCAGCAGCTTAGCAGGACTAGCGGACTACGAGCAGTACTTC. Its translation: CASSLAGLADYEQYF.

The V call is TRBV6-5, the J call TRBJ1-2; D call uncertain. Germline V CDR1 and CDR2: MNHEY, SVGAGI. V was trimmed by 6 bases and J by 2 bases, leaving 10 bases between them. The CDR3 has 13 amino acids. As DNA, the CDR3 is TGTGCCAGCAGCGTGAGGGAAAACTATGGCTACACCTTC. Residues: CASSVRENYGYTF.

The chain couples TRBV11-2 to TRBJ2-2, with D possibly matching TRBD2 (6 bases). The germline V gene has CDR1 SGHAT and CDR2 FQNNGV. This CDR3 comprises 12 residues. V lost 6 bases and J lost 8, with 10 bases in between. The CDR3 DNA sequence: TGTGCCAGCAGGGAGGGGAGAGGGGAGCTGTTTTTT. Protein sequence: CASREGRGELFF. Full variable domain (rest looked up from reference TRBV11-2 and TRBJ2-2): EAGVAQSPRYKIIEKRQSVAFWCNPISGHATLYWYQQILGQGPKLLIQFQNNGVVDDSQLPKDRFSAERLKGVDSTLKIQPAKLEDSAVYLCASREGRGELFFGEGSRLTVL.

The chain carries TRBV5-1 and TRBJ2-5; 13 bases match TRBD2. This CDR3 is built from 17 residues. V was clipped by 3 bases and J by 5 bases; unmatched bases: 10. The germline CDR1 and CDR2 sequences are SGHRS and YFSETQ. The DNA of the CDR3 is TGCGCCAGCAGCTCGACTACCGGGACTAGCGGGGTTGAGACCCAGTACTTC. Residues: CASSSTTGTSGVETQYF.

The CDR3: CASTRSGRSNEQFF. The CDR3 bases are TGTGCCAGCACCCGTAGCGGGAGGAGCAATGAGCAGTTCTTC. The chain has TRBV7-2 and TRBJ2-1; 10 nucleotides align to TRBD2. CDR3 size: 14 residues. Germline values: CDR1 SGHTA, CDR2 FQGNSA. Unmatched junction bases numbered 6, after V lost 7 bases and J lost 6 bases.

The CDR3 region has the DNA TGTGCCATCCCGATTCCGGGGGGGCTGAACACGCAGTATTTT. Encoded protein: CAIPIPGGLNTQYF. This chain uses TRBV2 with TRBJ2-3; 8 positions agree with TRBD2. The CDR3 runs 14 residues. Per the germline V gene, CDR1 is SNHLY and CDR2 is FYNNEI. The V segment lost 10 bases and the J segment 9 bases; nucleotides outside the gene matches: 15.

The chain couples TRBV5-4 to TRBJ1-3, with 7 bases that match TRBD1. The CDR3 runs to 16 residues. The V and J ends lost 0 bases and 0 bases, in that order; junction bases with no gene match: 3. Germline CDR1 reads SGHNT; CDR2 reads YYREEE (reference sequence). CDR3 residues: CASSLEWDSSGNTIYF. As DNA, the CDR3 is TGTGCCAGCAGCTTGGAATGGGACAGCTCTGGAAACACCATATATTTT.